A selection of T cell receptor beta chains follows, all from one sample in a study of T cell changes during pregnancy in multiple sclerosis. Repertoires were generated with immunoSEQ multiplex PCR, while TCRdb's copy carries only in-frame clones and drops some. The table shows 69,000 or so clones, with 90% to 95% occurring only once. This specimen was CD4+ T cells from peripheral blood mononuclear cells, taken in the third trimester of pregnancy. These receptors all come from a female donor in good health, enrolled as a control in a pregnancy study. Both conserved end residues are part of each CDR3. The order of the fields is clone size, V gene, J gene, D gene, CDR3 DNA, CDR3 protein. The D gene is left open where the match is weak. A row's size may be missing; if present it is once, few, many or a size class.

>.|TRBV28|TRBJ1-1|.
TGTGCCAGCAGTTTAGGGGCGGACCCTAACACTGAAGCTTTCTTT
CASSLGADPNTEAFF
>.|TRBV18|TRBJ2-6|.
TGTGCCAGCTCACCATCGGGTAGTAATGGGGCCAACGTCCTGACTTTC
CASSPSGSNGANVLTF
>.|TRBV25-1|TRBJ2-2|.
TGTGCCAGCAGTGAATCTGGAGCGAACACCGGGGAGCTGTTTTTT
CASSESGANTGELFF
>.|TRBV2|TRBJ1-5|.
TGTGCCAGCAGTCTACAGGGAACACAGCAGCCCCAGCATTTT
CASSLQGTQQPQHF
>.|TRBV7-3|TRBJ2-5|.
TGTGCCAGCAGCCGAGACGGGGGTTCGGTGGAGACCCAGTACTTC
CASSRDGGSVETQYF
>.|TRBV5-1|TRBJ1-4|.
TGCGCCAGCATGGGCTCGGATGAAAAACTGTTTTTT
CASMGSDEKLFF
>.|TRBV2|TRBJ1-2|.
TGTGCCAGCAGGGGTGGCAGGGTCCCCTATGGCTACACCTTC
CASRGGRVPYGYTF
>.|TRBV30|TRBJ1-2|TRBD1
TGTGCCTGGGCCCTAGACAGGGGTGTAGGCTACACCTTC
CAWALDRGVGYTF
>.|TRBV5-8|TRBJ1-4|TRBD1
TGTGCCAGCAGCTTGTCCGGGACAGGGGGGAATGAAAAACTGTTTTTT
CASSLSGTGGNEKLFF
>.|TRBV18|TRBJ2-7|TRBD1
TGTGCCAGCTCAGCGTCCGGGACAGGGAATCGGCGGGAGCAGTACTTC
CASSASGTGNRREQYF
>.|TRBV6-1|TRBJ1-1|.
TGTGCCAGCAGTGGTTTGACAGATCCCACTGAAGCTTTCTTT
CASSGLTDPTEAFF
>.|TRBV13|TRBJ2-7|.
TGTGCCAGCAGCTTAGGAGGCTCGGGGATAACCTACGAGCAGTACTTC
CASSLGGSGITYEQYF
>.|TRBV6-5|TRBJ2-4|.
TGTGCCAGCAGCCCAGTGGTGTCAAAAAACATTCAGTACTTC
CASSPVVSKNIQYF
>.|TRBV6-4|TRBJ2-7|TRBD2
TGTGCCATCCCGGGGCGGGGGGATCCCTACGAGCAGTACTTC
CAIPGRGDPYEQYF
>.|TRBV4-1|TRBJ2-3|.
TGCGCCAGCAGCCAGCCCGGACTAATTAGCACAGATACGCAGTATTTT
CASSQPGLISTDTQYF
>.|TRBV7-9|TRBJ2-1|.
TGTGCCAGCAGCTTAGGGAGGGCGTCCTACAATGAGCAGTTCTTC
CASSLGRASYNEQFF
>.|TRBV4-1|TRBJ1-2|.
TGCGCCAGCAGCCAAGTTGCAGGGTATGGCTACACCTTC
CASSQVAGYGYTF
>.|TRBV11-2|TRBJ2-7|TRBD1
TGTGCCAGCAGCTTAGAGACAGGGCGAGGCTACGAGCAGTACTTC
CASSLETGRGYEQYF
>.|TRBV7-2|TRBJ2-2|.
TGTGCCAGCAGCAAGACGGGGGGCCGGGAGCTGTTTTTT
CASSKTGGRELFF
>.|TRBV18|TRBJ2-2|.
TGTGCCAGCTCGCCTACGCCCGGGGAGCTGTTTTTT
CASSPTPGELFF
>.|TRBV18|TRBJ1-5|.
TGTGCCAGCTCACCACGGGACACCAGCAATCAGCCCCAGCATTTT
CASSPRDTSNQPQHF
>.|TRBV2|TRBJ2-1|TRBD2
TGTGCCAGCAGTCCAAGGAGGGCTAGCGGGGACCATGAGCAGTTCTTC
CASSPRRASGDHEQFF
>.|TRBV7-8|TRBJ2-2|.
TGTGCCAGCAGCTTATCGCGGAACACCGGGGAGCTGTTTTTT
CASSLSRNTGELFF
>.|TRBV4-3|TRBJ1-4|.
TGCGCCAGCAGCCAAGAACTATCCCTCCAGACCGAAAAACTGTTTTTT
CASSQELSLQTEKLFF
>.|TRBV10-3|TRBJ2-7|.
TGTGCCATCAGTGCAGGGGCCGATAACGAGCAGTACTTC
CAISAGADNEQYF
>once|TRBV11-2|TRBJ1-5|TRBD1
TGTGCCAGCAGCCCGACAGGGAGCAATCAGCCCCAGCATTTT
CASSPTGSNQPQHF
>once|TRBV6-5|TRBJ1-1|TRBD1
TGTGCCAGCAGGTCGACAGGGAGCGCTTTCTTT
CASRSTGSAFF
>.|TRBV11-3|TRBJ1-1|.
TGTGCCAGCAGCTTTTACGGGGATTCCGGAAACACTGAAGCTTTCTTT
CASSFYGDSGNTEAFF
>.|TRBV7-9|TRBJ2-7|.
TGTGCCAGCAGCTATCTCCAGGGGCAGGAGCAGTACTTC
CASSYLQGQEQYF
>.|TRBV2|TRBJ1-6|.
TGTGCCAGCATCCGAAAGGTCCAGGGAATATTTTCACCCCTCCACTTT
CASIRKVQGIFSPLHF
>.|TRBV15|TRBJ2-1|TRBD2
TGTGCCACCAGCAGAGATGGGAGGGGCTACAATGAGCAGTTCTTC
CATSRDGRGYNEQFF
>.|TRBV7-9|TRBJ1-2|.
TGTGCCAGCAGCTTAGCGGGGGGACATGGCTACACCTTC
CASSLAGGHGYTF
>.|TRBV30|TRBJ2-1|.
TGTGCCTGGAACGGGGTCTCCTACAATGAGCAGTTCTTC
CAWNGVSYNEQFF
>.|TRBV6-5|TRBJ2-5|.
TGTGCCAGCAGTCGGGGATTTTCTCAAGAGACCCAGTACTTC
CASSRGFSQETQYF
>.|TRBV19|TRBJ2-3|.
TGTGCCAGTAGTCCTACTCGGGGGTCCCTCTCGGATACGCAGTATTTT
CASSPTRGSLSDTQYF
>.|TRBV30|TRBJ2-1|.
TGTGCCTGGAGTACCACCCTGACTTTCCGGCGCTACAATGAGCAGTTCTTC
CAWSTTLTFRRYNEQFF
>few|TRBV5-1|TRBJ1-6|.
TGCGCCAGCAGCTTGGGACCGGGTAATTCACCCCTCCACTTT
CASSLGPGNSPLHF
>.|TRBV7-9|TRBJ2-4|.
TGTGCCAGCAGCTTAGTGGGTAGGGGAAACATTCAGTACTTC
CASSLVGRGNIQYF
>.|TRBV19|TRBJ1-2|TRBD1
TGTGCCAGTAGTAAGGGACAGGGGATGAACTATGGCTACACCTTC
CASSKGQGMNYGYTF
>.|TRBV27|TRBJ2-3|.
TGTGCCAGCAGAGATCACCAGGGGACGACAGATACGCAGTATTTT
CASRDHQGTTDTQYF
>.|TRBV18|TRBJ2-7|TRBD1
TGTGCCAGCTCACCCAACAACGGACAGGTGTACGAGCAGTACTTC
CASSPNNGQVYEQYF
>.|TRBV9|TRBJ2-2|TRBD1
TGTGCCAGCAGCGCCCGACAGGGAAACACCGGGGAGCTGTTTTTT
CASSARQGNTGELFF
>.|TRBV7-2|TRBJ1-5|.
TGTGCCAGCAGCTTCGGCAGGGGTAACAATCAGCCCCAGCATTTT
CASSFGRGNNQPQHF